The source of this T cell receptor (beta chain) is a study of PD-1 blockade in classical Hodgkin lymphoma. Study-wide results and caveats: Lower baseline TCR diversity was reported for newly diagnosed patients than for healthy donors. CD4+ but not CD8+ TCR diversity rose significantly by C4D1.

The protocol was immunoSEQ multiplex PCR, while the TCRdb copy is restricted to in-frame clones and leaves out a portion. The profile covers about 34,000 clones, with more than 65% appearing a single time and roughly 16% taken by the ten largest. After autologous stem cell transplantation all patients relapsed, and prior brentuximab vedotin exposure differed between cohorts. Concerning this clone itself: Its specificity is unknown.

This TCR was recovered from a human donor with classical Hodgkin lymphoma. This specimen consisted of peripheral blood mononuclear cells (PBMCs), obtained before the second cycle of nivolumab.

The CDR3 protein is CASSELGYTQYF. CDR3 nucleotides: TGTGCCAGCAGCGAACTAGGATATACGCAGTATTTT. This chain uses TRBV7-9 with TRBJ2-3; maybe TRBD2 (5 bases). Germline CDR1 SEHNR, CDR2 FQNEAQ (reference sequence). With 5 bases removed from V and 7 bases from J, the gap between germline ends came to 10 bases. This CDR3 region has 12 residues.